This entry features one T cell receptor (beta chain) sequence. Its antigen is undetermined. The record originates from a study of cytomegalovirus exposure and HLA in healthy donors. Study results and limitations: An analysis was carried out at a later point. It showed that HLA-associated TCR beta chains were more clonally expanded than equally common non-associated chains. The only immune exposure information that was available was CMV serostatus. Investigators reported around 150 TCR beta chains as tied to cytomegalovirus.

The study ran its PCR with 60 Vbeta and 13 Jbeta primers. Sequencing used immunoSEQ multiplex PCR; TCRdb keeps in-frame clones, though not all of them. The repertoire holds around 120,000 clones, with about four fifths as singletons. This CDR3 region has 16 residues. Trimming at V came to 0 bases and at J to 1 base, leaving 6 bases not matched to a gene. Germline V gene data show CDR1 as SGHRS and CDR2 as YFSETQ. This sequence originates from a female donor in good health and CMV-seropositive. The chain has TRBV5-1 and TRBJ2-7, with 8 nucleotides matching TRBD2. The sample taken for sequencing was PBMCs. CDR3 region: CASSLEAGVTSYEQYF. CDR3 DNA sequence: TGCGCCAGCAGCTTGGAAGCGGGGGTAACTTCCTACGAGCAGTACTTC.